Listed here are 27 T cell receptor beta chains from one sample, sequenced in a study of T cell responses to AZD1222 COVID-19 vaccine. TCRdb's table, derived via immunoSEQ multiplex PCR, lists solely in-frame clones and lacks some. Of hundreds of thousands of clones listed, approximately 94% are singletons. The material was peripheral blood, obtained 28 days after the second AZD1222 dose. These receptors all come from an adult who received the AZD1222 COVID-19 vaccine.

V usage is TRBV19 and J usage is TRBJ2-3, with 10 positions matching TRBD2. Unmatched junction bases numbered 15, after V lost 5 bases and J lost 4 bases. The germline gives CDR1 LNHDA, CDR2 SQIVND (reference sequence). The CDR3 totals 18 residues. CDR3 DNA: TGTGCCAGTAGTTCCCGGACTAGCGGCGGCCCGTTGGCAGATACGCAGTATTTT. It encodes CASSSRTSGGPLADTQYF.

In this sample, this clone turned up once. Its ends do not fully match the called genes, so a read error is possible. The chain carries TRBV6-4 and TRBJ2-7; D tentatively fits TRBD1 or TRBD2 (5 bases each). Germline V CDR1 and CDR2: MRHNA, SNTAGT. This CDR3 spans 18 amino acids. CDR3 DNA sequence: TGTGCCAGCAGTGACTCGACCCCGAACGCAAACAAAGGGACCCCCCTTATATTC. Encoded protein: CASSDSTPNANKGTPLIF.

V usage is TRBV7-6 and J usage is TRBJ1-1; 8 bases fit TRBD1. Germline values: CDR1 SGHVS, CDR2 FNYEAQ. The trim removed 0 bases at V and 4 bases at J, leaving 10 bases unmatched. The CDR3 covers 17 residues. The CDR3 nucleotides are TGTGCCAGCAGCTTAGCGCCAATAGACAGGGGCGGCACTGAAGCTTTCTTT. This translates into CASSLAPIDRGGTEAFF.

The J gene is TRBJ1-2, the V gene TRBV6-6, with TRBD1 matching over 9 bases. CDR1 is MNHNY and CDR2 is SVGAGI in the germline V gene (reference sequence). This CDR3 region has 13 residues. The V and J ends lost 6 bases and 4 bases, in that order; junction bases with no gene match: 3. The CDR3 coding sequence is TGTGCCAGCAGAACAGGGGGCCCCTATGGCTACACCTTC. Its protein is CASRTGGPYGYTF.

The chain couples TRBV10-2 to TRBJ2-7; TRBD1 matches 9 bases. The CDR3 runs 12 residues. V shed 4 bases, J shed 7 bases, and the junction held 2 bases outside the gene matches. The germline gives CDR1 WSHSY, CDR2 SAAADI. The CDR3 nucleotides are TGCGCCAGCAGTGGACAGGGGGTGGAGCAGTACTTC. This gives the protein CASSGQGVEQYF.

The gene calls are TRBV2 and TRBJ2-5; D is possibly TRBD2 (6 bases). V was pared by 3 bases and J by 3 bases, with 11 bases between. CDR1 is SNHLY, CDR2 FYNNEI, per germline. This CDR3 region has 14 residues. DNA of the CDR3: TGTGCCAGCAGTGAGGGGAGGCCCAAAGAGACCCAGTACTTC. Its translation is CASSEGRPKETQYF.

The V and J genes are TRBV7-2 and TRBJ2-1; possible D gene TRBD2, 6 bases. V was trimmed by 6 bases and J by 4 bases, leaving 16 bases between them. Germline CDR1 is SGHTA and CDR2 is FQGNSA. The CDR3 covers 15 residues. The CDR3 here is CASRPGRRVYNEQFF. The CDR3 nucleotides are TGTGCCAGCAGACCCGGGAGAAGGGTATACAATGAGCAGTTCTTC.

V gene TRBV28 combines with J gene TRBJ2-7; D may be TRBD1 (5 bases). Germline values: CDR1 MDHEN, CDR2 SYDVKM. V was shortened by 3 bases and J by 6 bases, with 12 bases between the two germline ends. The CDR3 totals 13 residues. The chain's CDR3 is CASSFTQAAEQYF. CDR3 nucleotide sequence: TGTGCCAGCAGTTTCACACAGGCGGCCGAGCAGTACTTC.

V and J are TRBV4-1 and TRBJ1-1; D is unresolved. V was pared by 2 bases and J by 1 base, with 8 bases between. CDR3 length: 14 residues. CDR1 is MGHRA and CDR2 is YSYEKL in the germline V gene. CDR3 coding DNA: TGCGCCAGCAGCCAACGACGGCAGAACACTGAAGCTTTCTTT. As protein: CASSQRRQNTEAFF.

The CDR3 here is CASSLQGDQETQYF. In DNA, the CDR3 is TGCGCCAGCAGCCTACAGGGGGACCAAGAGACCCAGTACTTC. The V call is TRBV5-1, the J call TRBJ2-5; 8 bases match TRBD1. CDR1 is SGHRS, CDR2 YFSETQ, per germline. Unmatched junction bases numbered 2, after V lost 4 bases and J lost 0 bases. This CDR3 has 14 residues.

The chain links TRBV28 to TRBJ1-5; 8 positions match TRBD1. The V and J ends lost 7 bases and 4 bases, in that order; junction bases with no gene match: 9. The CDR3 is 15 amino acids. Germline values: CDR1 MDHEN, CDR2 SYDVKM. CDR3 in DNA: TGTGCCAGCACCCTGGGGCAGGGGGCTAATCAGCCCCAGCATTTT. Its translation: CASTLGQGANQPQHF. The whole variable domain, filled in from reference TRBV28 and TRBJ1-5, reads DVKVTQSSRYLVKRTGEKVFLECVQDMDHENMFWYRQDPGLGLRLIYFSYDVKMKEKGDIPEGYSVSREKKERFSLILESASTNQTSMYLCASTLGQGANQPQHFGDGTRLSIL.

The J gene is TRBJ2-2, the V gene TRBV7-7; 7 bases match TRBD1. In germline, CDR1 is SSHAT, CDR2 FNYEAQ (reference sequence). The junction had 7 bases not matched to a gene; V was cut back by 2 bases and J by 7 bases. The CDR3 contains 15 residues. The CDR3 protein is CASSLRGGANGELFF. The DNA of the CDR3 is TGTGCCAGCAGCTTAAGAGGGGGCGCTAACGGGGAGCTGTTTTTT.

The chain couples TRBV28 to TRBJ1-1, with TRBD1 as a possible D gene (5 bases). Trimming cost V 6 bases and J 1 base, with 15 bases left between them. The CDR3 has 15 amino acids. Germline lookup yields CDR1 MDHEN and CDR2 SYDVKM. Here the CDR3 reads CASRLVGHSNTEAFF. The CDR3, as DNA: TGTGCCAGCAGACTCGTGGGGCACTCGAACACTGAAGCTTTCTTT.

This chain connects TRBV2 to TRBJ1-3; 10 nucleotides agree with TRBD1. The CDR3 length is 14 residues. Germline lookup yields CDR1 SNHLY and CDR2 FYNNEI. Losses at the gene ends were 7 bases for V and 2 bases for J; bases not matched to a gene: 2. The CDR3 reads CASTGTGAGNTIYF. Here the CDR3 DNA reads TGTGCCAGCACCGGGACAGGGGCTGGAAACACCATATATTTT.

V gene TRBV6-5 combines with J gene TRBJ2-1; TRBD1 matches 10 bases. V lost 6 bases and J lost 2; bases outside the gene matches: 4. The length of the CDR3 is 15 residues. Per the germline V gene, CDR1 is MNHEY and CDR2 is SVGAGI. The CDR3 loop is CASSTGTGAYNEQFF. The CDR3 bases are TGTGCCAGCAGCACCGGGACAGGGGCCTACAATGAGCAGTTCTTC.

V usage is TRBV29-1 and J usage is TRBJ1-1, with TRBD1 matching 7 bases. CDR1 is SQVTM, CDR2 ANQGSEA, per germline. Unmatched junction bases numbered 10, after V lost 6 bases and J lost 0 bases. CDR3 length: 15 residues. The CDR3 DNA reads TGCAGCGTGGCCGGGACAGATAGTATGAACACTGAAGCTTTCTTT. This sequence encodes CSVAGTDSMNTEAFF.

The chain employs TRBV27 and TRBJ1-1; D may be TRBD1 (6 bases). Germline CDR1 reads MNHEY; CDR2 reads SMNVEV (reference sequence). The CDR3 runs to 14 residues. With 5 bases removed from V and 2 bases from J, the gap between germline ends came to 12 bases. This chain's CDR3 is CASSPPDSNTEAFF. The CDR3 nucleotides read TGTGCCAGCAGTCCCCCGGACAGTAACACTGAAGCTTTCTTT.

For the CDR3, the DNA is TGTGCCAGCAGTTTGAGGGCGGCAGCCTCCTATGGCTACACCTTC. Its protein product is CASSLRAAASYGYTF. This chain joins TRBV28 and TRBJ1-2, with D uncertain. Trimming removed 3 bases from V and 4 bases from J, with 15 bases in between. There are 15 residues in the CDR3. The germline gives CDR1 MDHEN, CDR2 SYDVKM.

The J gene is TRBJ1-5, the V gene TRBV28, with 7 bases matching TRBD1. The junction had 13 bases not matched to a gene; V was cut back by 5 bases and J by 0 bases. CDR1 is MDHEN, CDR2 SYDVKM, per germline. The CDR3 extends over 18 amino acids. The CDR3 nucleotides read TGTGCCAGCAGTCGTTCCGGGTACAGGGGAAATAGCAATCAGCCCCAGCATTTT. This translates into CASSRSGYRGNSNQPQHF.

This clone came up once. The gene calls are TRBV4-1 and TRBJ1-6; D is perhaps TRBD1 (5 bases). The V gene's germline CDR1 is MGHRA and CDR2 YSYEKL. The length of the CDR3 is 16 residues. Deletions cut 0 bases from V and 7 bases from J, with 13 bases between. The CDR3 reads CASSQDSQGGNSPLHF. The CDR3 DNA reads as TGCGCCAGCAGCCAAGATTCCCAGGGAGGAAATTCACCCCTCCACTTT.

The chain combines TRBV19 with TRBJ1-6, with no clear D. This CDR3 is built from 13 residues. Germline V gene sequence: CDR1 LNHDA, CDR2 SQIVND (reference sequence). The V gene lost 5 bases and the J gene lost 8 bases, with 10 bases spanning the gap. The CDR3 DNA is TGTGCCAGTAGTGGGGATGGTGATTCACCCCTCCACTTT. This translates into CASSGDGDSPLHF.

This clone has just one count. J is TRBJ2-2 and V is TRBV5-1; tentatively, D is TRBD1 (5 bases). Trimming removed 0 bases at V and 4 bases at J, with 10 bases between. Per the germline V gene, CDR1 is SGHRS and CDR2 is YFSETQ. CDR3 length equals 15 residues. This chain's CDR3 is CASSLGQTLTGELFF. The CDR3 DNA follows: TGCGCCAGCAGCTTGGGACAGACACTCACCGGGGAGCTGTTTTTT.

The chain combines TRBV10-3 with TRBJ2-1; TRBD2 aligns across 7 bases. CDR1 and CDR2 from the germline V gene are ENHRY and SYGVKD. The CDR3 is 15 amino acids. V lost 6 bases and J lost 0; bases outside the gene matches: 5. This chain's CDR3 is CAISASGGSYNEQFF. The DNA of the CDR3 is TGTGCCATCAGCGCGTCGGGGGGCTCCTACAATGAGCAGTTCTTC.

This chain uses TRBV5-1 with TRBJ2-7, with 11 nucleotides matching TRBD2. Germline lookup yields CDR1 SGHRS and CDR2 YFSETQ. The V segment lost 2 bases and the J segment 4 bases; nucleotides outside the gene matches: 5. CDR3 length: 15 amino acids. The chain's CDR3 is CASSFRLAGQYEQYF. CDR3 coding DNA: TGCGCCAGCAGCTTCCGACTAGCGGGACAATACGAGCAGTACTTC.

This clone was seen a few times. CDR3 sequence: CASSVVESSGNTIYF. The CDR3 region has the DNA TGTGCCAGCAGCGTAGTGGAGTCCTCTGGAAACACCATATATTTT. The rearrangement uses TRBV9 and TRBJ1-3; D gene uncertain. The CDR3 covers 15 residues. V dropped 0 bases and J dropped 0 bases, with 7 bases sitting between them. The germline V gene encodes CDR1 SGDLS and CDR2 YYNGEE.

The CDR3, as DNA: TGTGCCAGTAGGGGACTAGCGGGAGGGCTCACAGATACGCAGTATTTT. This gives the protein CASRGLAGGLTDTQYF. The rearrangement uses TRBV19 and TRBJ2-3, with 16 positions matching TRBD2. V shed 6 bases, J shed 2 bases, and the junction held 2 bases outside the gene matches. Germline values: CDR1 LNHDA, CDR2 SQIVND (reference sequence). The CDR3 covers 16 residues.

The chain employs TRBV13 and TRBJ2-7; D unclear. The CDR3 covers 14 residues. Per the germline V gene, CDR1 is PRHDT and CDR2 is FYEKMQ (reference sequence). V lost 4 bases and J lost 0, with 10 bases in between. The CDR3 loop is CASSSLRNSYEQYF. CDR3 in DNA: TGTGCCAGCAGCTCCTTAAGGAACTCCTACGAGCAGTACTTC.